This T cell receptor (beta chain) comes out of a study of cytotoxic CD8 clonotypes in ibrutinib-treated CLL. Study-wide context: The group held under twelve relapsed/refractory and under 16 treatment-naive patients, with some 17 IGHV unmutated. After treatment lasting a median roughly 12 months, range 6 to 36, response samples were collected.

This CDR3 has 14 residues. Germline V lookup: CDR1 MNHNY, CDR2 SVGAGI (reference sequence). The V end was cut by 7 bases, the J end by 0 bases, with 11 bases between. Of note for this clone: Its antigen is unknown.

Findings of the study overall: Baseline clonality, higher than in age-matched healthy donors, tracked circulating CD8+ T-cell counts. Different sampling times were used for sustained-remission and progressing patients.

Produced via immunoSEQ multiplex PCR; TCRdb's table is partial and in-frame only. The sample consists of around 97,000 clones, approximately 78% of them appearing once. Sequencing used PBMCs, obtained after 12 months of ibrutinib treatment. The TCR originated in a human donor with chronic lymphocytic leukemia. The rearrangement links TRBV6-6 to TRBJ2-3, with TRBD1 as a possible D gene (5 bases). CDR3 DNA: TGTGCCAGCACCACCAGGGCTAGCACAGATACGCAGTATTTT. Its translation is CASTTRASTDTQYF.